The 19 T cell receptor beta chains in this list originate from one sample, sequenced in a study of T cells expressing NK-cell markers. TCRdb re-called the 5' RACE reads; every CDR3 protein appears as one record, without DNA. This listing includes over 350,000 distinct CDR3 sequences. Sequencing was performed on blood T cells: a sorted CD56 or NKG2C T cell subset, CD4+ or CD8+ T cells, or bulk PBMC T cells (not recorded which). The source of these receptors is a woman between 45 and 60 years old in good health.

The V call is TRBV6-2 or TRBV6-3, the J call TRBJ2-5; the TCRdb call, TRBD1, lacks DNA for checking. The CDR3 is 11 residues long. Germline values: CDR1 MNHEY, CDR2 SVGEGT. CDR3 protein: CASSPGRPLYF.

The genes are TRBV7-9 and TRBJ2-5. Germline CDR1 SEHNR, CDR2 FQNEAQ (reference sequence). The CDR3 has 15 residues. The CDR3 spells CASRFSGARGETQYF. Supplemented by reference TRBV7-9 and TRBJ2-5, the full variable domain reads DTGVSQNPRHKITKRGQNVTFRCDPISEHNRLYWYRQTLGQGPEFLTYFQNEAQLEKSRLLSDRFSAERPKGSFSTLEIQRTEQGDSAMYLCASRFSGARGETQYFGPGTRLLVL.

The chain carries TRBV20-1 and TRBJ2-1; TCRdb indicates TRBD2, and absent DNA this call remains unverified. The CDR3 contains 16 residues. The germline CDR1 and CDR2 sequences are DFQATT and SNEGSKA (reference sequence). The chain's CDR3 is CSARDRASGSYNEQFF.

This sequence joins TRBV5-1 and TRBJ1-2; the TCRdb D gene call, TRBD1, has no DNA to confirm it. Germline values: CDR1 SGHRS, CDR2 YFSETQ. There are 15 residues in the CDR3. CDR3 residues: CASKLPQGFASGYTF.

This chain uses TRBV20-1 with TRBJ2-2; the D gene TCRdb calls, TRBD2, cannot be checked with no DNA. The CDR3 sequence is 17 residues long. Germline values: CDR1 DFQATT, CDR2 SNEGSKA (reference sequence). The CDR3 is CSARQTSGSWSTGELFF.

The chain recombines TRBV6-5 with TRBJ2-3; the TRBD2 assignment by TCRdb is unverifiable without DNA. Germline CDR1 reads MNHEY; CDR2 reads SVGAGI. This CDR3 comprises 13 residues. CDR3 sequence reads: CASKWEGTDTQYF.

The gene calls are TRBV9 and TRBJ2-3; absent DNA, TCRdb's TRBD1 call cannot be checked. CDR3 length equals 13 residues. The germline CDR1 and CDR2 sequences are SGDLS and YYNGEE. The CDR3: CASSARTGDTQYF.

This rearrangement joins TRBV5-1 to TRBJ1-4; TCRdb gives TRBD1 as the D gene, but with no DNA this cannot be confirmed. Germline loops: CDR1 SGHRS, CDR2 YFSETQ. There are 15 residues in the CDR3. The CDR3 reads CASSMGTAVNEKLFF. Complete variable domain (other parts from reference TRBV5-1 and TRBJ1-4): KAGVTQTPRYLIKTRGQQVTLSCSPISGHRSVSWYQQTPGQGLQFLFEYFSETQRNKGNFPGRFSGRQFSNSRSEMNVSTLELGDSALYLCASSMGTAVNEKLFFGSGTQLSVL.

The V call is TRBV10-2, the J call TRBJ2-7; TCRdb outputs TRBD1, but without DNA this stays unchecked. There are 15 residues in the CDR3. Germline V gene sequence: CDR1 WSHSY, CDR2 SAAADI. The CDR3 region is CASSGGRSPNYEQYF.

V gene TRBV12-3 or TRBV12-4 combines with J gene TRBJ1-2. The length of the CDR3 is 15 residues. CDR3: CASQQFRGLGRGYTF.

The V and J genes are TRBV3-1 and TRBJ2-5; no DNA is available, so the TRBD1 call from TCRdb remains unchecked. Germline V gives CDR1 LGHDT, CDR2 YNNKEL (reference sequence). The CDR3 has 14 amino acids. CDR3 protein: CASSLRDGQETQYF.

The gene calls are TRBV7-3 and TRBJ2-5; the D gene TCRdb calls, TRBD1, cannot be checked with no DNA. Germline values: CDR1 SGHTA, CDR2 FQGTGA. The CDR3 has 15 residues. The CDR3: CASSLTHTGLETQYF.

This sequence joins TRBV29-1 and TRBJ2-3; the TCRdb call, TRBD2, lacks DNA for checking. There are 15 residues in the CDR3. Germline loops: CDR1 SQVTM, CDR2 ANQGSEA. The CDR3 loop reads CSVCRLAGCTDTQYF.

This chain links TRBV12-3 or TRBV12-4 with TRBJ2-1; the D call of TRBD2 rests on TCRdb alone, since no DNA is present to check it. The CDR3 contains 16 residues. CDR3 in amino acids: CASSPRLAGPRNEQFF.

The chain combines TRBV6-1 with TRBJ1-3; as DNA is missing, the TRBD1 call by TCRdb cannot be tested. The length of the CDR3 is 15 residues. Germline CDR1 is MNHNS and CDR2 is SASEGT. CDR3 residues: CASSAGQWNYNTIYF.

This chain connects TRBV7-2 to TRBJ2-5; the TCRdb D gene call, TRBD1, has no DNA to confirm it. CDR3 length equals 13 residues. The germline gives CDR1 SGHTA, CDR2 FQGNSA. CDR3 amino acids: CASSPPMRETQYF.

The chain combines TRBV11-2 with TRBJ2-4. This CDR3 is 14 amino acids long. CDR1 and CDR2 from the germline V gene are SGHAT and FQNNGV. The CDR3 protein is CASSLAGVKNIQYF. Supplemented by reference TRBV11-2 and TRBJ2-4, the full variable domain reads EAGVAQSPRYKIIEKRQSVAFWCNPISGHATLYWYQQILGQGPKLLIQFQNNGVVDDSQLPKDRFSAERLKGVDSTLKIQPAKLEDSAVYLCASSLAGVKNIQYFGAGTRLSVL.

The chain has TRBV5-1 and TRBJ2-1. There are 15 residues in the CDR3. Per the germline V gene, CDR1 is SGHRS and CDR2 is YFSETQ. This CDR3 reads CASSLASSRTNEQFF.

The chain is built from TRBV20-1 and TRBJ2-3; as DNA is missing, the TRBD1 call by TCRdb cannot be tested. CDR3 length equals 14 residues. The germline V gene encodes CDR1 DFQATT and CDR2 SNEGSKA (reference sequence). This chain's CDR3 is CSALGTVLTDTQYF.